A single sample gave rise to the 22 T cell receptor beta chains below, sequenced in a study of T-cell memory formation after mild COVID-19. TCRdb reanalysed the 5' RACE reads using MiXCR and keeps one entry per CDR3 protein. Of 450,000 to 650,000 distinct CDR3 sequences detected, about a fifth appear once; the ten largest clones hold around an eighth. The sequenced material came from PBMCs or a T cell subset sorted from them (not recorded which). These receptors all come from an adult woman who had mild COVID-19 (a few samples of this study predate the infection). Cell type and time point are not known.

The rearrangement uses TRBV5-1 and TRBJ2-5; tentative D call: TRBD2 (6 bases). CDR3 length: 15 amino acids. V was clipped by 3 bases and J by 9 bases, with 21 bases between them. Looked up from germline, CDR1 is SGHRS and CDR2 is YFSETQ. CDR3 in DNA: TGCGCCAGCAGCTCGGAAAAGAACTCACCGGGGGCCCAGTACTTC. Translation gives CASSSEKNSPGAQYF. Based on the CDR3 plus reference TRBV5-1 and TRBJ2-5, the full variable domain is KAGVTQTPRYLIKTRGQQVTLSCSPISGHRSVSWYQQTPGQGLQFLFEYFSETQRNKGNFPGRFSGRQFSNSRSEMNVSTLELGDSALYLCASSSEKNSPGAQYFGPGTRLLVL.

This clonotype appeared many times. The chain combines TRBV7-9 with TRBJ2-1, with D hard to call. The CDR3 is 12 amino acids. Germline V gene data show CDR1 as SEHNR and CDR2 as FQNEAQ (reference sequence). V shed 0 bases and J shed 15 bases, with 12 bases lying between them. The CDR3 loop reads CASSLATGSPFF. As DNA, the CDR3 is TGTGCCAGCAGCTTAGCGACCGGGTCCCCGTTCTTC.

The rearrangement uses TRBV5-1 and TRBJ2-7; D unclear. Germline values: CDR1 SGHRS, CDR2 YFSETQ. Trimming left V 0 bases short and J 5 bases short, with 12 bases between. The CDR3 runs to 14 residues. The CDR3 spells CASSLEVGTHEQYF. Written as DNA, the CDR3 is TGCGCCAGCAGCTTGGAAGTGGGTACCCACGAGCAGTACTTC.

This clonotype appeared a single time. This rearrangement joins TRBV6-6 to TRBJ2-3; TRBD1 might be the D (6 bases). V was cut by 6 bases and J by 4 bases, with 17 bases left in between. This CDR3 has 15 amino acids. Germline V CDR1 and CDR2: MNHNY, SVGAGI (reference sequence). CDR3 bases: TGTGCCAGCAGCTCCTGGGACACGGTTCCAGATACGCAGTATTTT. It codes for CASSSWDTVPDTQYF.

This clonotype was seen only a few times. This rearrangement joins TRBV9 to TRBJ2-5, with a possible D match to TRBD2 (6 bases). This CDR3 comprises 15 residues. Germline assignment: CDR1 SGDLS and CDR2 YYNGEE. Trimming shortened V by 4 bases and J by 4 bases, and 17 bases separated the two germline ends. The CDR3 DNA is TGTGCCAGCAGCCCCGGAGGGATCGTGGGAGAGACCCAGTACTTC. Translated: CASSPGGIVGETQYF.

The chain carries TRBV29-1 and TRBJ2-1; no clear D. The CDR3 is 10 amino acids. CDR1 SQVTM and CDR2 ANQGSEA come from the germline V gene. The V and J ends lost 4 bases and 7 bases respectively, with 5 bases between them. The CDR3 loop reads CSVGANEQFF. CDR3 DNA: TGCAGCGTTGGGGCTAATGAGCAGTTCTTC.

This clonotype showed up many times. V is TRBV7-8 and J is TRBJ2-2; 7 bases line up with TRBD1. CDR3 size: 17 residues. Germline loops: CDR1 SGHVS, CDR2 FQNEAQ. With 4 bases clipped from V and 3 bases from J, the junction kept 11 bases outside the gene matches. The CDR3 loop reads CASSSPYRGEDTGELFF. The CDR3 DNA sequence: TGTGCCAGCAGCTCACCTTACAGGGGCGAGGACACCGGGGAGCTGTTTTTT.

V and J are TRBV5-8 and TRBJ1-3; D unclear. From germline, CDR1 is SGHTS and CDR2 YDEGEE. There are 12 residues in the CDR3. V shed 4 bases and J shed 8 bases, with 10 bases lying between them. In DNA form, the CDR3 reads TGTGCCAGCAGCGCCGGTCGGGACACCATATATTTT. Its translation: CASSAGRDTIYF.

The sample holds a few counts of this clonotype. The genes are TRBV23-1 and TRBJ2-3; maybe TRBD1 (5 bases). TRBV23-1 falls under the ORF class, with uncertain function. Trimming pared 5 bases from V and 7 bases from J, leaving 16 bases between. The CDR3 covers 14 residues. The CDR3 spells CASSWETGPHTQYF. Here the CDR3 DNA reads TGCGCCAGCAGTTGGGAAACAGGTCCGCATACGCAGTATTTT.

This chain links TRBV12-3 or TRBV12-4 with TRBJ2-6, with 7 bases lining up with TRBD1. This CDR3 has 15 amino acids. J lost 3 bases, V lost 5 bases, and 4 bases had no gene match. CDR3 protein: CASSPGTVGANVLTF. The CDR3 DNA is TGTGCCAGCAGTCCCGGGACAGTTGGGGCCAACGTCCTGACTTTC.

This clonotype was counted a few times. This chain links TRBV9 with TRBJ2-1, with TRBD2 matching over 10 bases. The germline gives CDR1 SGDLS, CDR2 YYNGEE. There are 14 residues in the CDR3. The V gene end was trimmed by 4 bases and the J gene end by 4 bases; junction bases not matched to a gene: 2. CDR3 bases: TGTGCCAGCAGCACTAGCGGGGCTTACAATGAGCAGTTCTTC. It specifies CASSTSGAYNEQFF.

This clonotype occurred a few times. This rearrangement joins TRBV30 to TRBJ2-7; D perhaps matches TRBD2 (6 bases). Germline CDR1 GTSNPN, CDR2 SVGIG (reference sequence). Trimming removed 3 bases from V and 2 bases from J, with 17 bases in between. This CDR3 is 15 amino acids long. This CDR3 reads CAWSLSGVPPYEQYF. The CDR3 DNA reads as TGTGCCTGGAGCCTGTCGGGGGTCCCCCCCTACGAGCAGTACTTC.

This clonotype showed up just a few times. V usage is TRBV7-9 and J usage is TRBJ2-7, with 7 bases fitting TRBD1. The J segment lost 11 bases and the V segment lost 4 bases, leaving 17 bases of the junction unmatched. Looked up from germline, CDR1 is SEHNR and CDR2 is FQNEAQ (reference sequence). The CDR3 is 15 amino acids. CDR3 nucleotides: TGTGCCAGCAGCTCCATCTGGCCCGGGACAGAGGAAGAGTACTTC. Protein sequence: CASSSIWPGTEEEYF.

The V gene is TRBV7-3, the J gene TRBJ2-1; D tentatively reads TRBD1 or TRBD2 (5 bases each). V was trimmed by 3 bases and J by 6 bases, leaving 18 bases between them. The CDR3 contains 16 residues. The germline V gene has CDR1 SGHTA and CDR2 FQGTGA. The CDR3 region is CASSLRGATRGNEQFF. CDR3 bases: TGTGCCAGCAGCTTGAGAGGGGCCACGAGGGGCAATGAGCAGTTCTTC.

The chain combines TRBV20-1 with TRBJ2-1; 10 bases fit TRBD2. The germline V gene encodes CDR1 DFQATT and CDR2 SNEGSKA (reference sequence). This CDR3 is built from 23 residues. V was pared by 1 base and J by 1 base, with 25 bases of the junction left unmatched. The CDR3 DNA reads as TGCAGTGCTAGAGTGGGGACTAAAGCGGGAGGGCCGTTACAAGGGGTGTCCTACAATGAGCAGTTCTTC. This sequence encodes CSARVGTKAGGPLQGVSYNEQFF.

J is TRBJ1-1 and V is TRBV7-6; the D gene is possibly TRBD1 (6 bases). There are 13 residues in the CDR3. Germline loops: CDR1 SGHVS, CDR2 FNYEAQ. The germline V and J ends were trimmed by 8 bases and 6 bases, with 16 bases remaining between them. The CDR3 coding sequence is TGTGCCAGCCAGCCGACAGGCATCTCTGAAGCTTTCTTT. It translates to CASQPTGISEAFF.

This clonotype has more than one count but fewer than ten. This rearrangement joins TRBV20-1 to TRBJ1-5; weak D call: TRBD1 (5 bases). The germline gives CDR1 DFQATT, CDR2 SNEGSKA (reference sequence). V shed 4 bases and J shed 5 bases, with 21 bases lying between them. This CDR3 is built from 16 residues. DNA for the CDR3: TGCAGTGCTACCCGCGTCCGTGGGGGTGTGGATCAGCCCCAGCATTTT. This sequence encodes CSATRVRGGVDQPQHF.

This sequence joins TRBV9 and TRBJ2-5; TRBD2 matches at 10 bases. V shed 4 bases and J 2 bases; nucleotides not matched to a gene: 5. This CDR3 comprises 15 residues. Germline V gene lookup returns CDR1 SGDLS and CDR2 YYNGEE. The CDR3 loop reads CASSLGLARQETQYF. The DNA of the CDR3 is TGTGCCAGCAGCTTGGGACTAGCGCGACAAGAGACCCAGTACTTC.

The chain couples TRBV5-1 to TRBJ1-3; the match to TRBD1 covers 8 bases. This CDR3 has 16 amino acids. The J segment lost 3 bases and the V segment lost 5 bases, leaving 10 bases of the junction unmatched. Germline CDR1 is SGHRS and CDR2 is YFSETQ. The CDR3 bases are TGCGCCAGCAGTCAGGCTCAGGGGGCAGTTGGAAACACCATATATTTT. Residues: CASSQAQGAVGNTIYF.

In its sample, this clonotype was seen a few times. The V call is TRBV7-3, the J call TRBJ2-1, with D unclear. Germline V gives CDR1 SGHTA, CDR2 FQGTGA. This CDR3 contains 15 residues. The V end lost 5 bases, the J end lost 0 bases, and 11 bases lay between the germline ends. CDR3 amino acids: CASSEFQASYNEQFF. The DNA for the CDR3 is TGTGCCAGCAGCGAATTTCAGGCCTCCTACAATGAGCAGTTCTTC.

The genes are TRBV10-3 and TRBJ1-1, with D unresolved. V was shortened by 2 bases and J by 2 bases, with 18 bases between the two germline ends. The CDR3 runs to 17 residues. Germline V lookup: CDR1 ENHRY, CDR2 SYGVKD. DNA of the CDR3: TGTGCCATCAGTGAGCGGGGATTATGGAACACCAACACTGAAGCTTTCTTT. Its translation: CAISERGLWNTNTEAFF.

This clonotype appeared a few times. Here the CDR3 reads CASSPMFLLNTEAFF. The CDR3 DNA reads as TGTGCCAGCAGCCCCATGTTTCTACTGAACACTGAAGCTTTCTTT. The chain carries TRBV7-9 and TRBJ1-1; D is unclear. The CDR3 is 15 amino acids. Per the germline V gene, CDR1 is SEHNR and CDR2 is FQNEAQ (reference sequence). V shed 5 bases and J shed 0 bases, with 13 bases lying between them.